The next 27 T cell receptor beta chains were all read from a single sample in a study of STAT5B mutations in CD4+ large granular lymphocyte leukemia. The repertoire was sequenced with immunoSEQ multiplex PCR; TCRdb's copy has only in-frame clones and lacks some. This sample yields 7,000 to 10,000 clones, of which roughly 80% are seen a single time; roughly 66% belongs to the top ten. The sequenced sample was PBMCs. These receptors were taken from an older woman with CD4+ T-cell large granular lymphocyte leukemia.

CDR3 DNA sequence: TGTGCCAGCAGTCCCCGCGGGGTCTACGAGCAGTACTTC. This sequence encodes CASSPRGVYEQYF. The rearrangement uses TRBV7-7 and TRBJ2-7; the D gene is possibly TRBD2 (6 bases). The V end was cut by 6 bases, the J end by 3 bases, with 12 bases between. There are 13 residues in the CDR3. CDR1 SSHAT and CDR2 FNYEAQ come from the germline V gene (reference sequence).

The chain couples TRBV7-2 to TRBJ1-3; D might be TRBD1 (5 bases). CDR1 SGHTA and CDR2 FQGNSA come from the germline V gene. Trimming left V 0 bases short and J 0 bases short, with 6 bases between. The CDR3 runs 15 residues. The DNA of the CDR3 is TGTGCCAGCAGCTTAGCGGACATCTCTGGAAACACCATATATTTT. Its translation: CASSLADISGNTIYF. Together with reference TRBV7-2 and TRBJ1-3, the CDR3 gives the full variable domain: GAGVSQSPSNKVTEKGKDVELRCDPISGHTALYWYRQSLGQGLEFLIYFQGNSAPDKSGLPSDRFSAERTGGSVSTLTIQRTQQEDSAVYLCASSLADISGNTIYFGEGSWLTVV.

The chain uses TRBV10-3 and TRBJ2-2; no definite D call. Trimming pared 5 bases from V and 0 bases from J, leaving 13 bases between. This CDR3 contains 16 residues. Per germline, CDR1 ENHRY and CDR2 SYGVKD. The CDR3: CAISPTNFTNTGELFF. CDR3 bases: TGTGCCATCAGTCCCACGAACTTTACGAACACCGGGGAGCTGTTTTTT.

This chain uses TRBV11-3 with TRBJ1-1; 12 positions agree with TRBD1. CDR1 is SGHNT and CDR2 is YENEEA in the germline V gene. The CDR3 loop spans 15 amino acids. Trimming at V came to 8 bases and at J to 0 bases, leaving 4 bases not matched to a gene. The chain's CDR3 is CASRDRGRMNTEAFF. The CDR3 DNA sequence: TGTGCCAGCCGGGACAGGGGGCGAATGAACACTGAAGCTTTCTTT. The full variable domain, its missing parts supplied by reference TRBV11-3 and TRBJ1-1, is EAGVVQSPRYKIIEKKQPVAFWCNPISGHNTLYWYLQNLGQGPELLIRYENEEAVDDSQLPKDRFSAERLKGVDSTLKIQPAELGDSAVYLCASRDRGRMNTEAFFGQGTRLTVV.

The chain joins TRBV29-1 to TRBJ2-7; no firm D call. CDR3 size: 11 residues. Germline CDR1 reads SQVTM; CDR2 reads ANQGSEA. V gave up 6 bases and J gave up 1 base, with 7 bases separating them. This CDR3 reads CSVRKSYEQYF. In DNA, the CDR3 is TGCAGCGTAAGGAAGTCCTACGAGCAGTACTTC.

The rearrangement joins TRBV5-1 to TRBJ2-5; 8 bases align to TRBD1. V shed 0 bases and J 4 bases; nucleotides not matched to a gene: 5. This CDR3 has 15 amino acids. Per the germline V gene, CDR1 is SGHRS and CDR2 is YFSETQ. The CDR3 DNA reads TGCGCCAGCAGCTTGGGGACAGGGTTCGGAGAGACCCAGTACTTC. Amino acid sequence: CASSLGTGFGETQYF. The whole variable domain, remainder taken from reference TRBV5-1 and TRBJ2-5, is KAGVTQTPRYLIKTRGQQVTLSCSPISGHRSVSWYQQTPGQGLQFLFEYFSETQRNKGNFPGRFSGRQFSNSRSEMNVSTLELGDSALYLCASSLGTGFGETQYFGPGTRLLVL.

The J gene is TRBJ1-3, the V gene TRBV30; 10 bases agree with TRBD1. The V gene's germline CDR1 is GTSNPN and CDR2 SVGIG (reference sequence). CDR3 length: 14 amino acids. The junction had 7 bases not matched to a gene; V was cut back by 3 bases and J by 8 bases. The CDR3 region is CAWSGDRGGDTIYF. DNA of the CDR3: TGTGCCTGGAGCGGGGACAGGGGTGGGGACACCATATATTTT. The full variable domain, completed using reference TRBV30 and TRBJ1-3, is SQTIHQWPATLVQPVGSPLSLECTVEGTSNPNLYWYRQAAGRGLQLLFYSVGIGQISSEVPQNLSASRPQDRQFILSSKKLLLSDSGFYLCAWSGDRGGDTIYFGEGSWLTVV.

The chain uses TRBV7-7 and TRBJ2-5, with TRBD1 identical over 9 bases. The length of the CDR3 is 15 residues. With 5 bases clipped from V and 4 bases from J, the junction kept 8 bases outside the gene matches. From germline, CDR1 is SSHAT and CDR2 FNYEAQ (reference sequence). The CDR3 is CASSPGTGRRETQYF. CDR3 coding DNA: TGTGCCAGCAGCCCCGGGACAGGGAGGCGAGAGACCCAGTACTTC.

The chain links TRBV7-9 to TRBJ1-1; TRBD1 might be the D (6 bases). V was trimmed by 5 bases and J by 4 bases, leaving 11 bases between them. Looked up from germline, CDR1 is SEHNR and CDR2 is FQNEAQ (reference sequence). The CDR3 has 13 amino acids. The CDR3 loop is CASSVQQGTEAFF. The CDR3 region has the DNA TGTGCCAGCAGCGTACAACAGGGCACTGAAGCTTTCTTT.

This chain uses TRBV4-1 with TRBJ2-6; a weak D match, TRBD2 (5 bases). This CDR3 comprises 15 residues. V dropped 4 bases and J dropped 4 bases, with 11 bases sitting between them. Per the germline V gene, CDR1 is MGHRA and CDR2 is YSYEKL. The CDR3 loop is CASSPGTGGANVLTF. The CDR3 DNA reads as TGCGCCAGCAGCCCAGGCACGGGGGGGGCCAACGTCCTGACTTTC.

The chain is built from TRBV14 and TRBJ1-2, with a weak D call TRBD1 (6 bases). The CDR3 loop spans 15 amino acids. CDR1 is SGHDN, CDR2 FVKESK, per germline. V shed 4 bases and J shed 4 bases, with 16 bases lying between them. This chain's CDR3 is CASSPRGQRIYGYTF. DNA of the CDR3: TGTGCCAGCAGCCCTAGAGGACAGCGGATCTATGGCTACACCTTC.

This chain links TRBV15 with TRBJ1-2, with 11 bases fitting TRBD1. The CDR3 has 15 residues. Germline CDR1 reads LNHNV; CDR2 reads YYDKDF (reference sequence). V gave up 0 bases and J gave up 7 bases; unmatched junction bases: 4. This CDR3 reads CATSRDPGTGGGYTF. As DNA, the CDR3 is TGTGCCACCAGCAGAGATCCGGGGACAGGGGGTGGCTACACCTTC.

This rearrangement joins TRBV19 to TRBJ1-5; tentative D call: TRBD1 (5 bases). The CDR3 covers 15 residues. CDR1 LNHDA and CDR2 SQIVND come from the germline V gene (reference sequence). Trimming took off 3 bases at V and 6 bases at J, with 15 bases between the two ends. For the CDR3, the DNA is TGTGCCAGTAGTATTGACGGGACGCCCAGTCAGCCCCAGCATTTT. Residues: CASSIDGTPSQPQHF.

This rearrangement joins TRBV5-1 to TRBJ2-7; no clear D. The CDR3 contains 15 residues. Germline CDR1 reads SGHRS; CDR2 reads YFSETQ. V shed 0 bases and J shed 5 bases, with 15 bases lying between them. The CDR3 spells CASSLGRPTTDEQYF. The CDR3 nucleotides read TGCGCCAGCAGCTTGGGTCGGCCGACGACTGACGAGCAGTACTTC.

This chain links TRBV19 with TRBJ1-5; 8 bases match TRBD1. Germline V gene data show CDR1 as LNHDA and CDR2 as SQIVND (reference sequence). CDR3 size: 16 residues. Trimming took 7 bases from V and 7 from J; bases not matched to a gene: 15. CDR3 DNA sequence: TGTGCCAGTAATTTTGGGTCCGGACAGGGCTTGCAGCCCCAGCATTTT. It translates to CASNFGSGQGLQPQHF.

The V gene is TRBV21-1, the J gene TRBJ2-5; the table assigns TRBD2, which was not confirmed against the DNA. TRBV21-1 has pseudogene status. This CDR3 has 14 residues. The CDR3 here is CASSITSGRETQYF. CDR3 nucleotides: TGTGCCAGCAGCATTACTAGCGGGCGGGAGACCCAGTACTTC.

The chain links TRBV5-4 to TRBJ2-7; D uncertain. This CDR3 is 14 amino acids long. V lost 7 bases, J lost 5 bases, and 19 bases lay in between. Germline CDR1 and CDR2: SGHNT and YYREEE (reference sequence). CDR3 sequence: CASRTYGNPNEQYF. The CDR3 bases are TGTGCCAGCCGCACCTACGGTAATCCTAACGAGCAGTACTTC.

The CDR3 reads CASSAGGVNTEAFF. CDR3 bases: TGTGCCAGCAGTGCCGGGGGGGTGAACACTGAAGCTTTCTTT. The chain uses TRBV6-4 and TRBJ1-1; D might be TRBD1 (5 bases). The CDR3 sequence is 14 residues long. Germline CDR1 and CDR2: MRHNA and SNTAGT. Trimming left V 4 bases short and J 0 bases short, with 9 bases between.

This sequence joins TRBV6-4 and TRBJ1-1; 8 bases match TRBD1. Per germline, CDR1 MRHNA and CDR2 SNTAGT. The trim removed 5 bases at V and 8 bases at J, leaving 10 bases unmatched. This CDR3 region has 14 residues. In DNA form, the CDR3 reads TGTGCCAGCAGTTCTACACCTGGGACAGGAGAAGCTTTCTTT. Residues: CASSSTPGTGEAFF.

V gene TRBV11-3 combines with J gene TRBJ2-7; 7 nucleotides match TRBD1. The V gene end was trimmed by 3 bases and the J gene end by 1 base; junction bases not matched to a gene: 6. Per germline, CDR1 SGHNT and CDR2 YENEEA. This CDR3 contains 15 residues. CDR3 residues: CASSLSEGASYEQYF. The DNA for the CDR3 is TGTGCCAGCAGCTTGTCAGAGGGGGCGTCCTACGAGCAGTACTTC.

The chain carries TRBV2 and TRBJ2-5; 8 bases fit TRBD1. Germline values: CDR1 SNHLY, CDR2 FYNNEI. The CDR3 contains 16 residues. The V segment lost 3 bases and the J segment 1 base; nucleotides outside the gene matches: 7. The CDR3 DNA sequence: TGTGCCAGCAGTGAGGGCCAGGACAGGGCCCAAGAGACCCAGTACTTC. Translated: CASSEGQDRAQETQYF. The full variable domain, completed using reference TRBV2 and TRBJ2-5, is EPEVTQTPSHQVTQMGQEVILRCVPISNHLYFYWYRQILGQKVEFLVSFYNNEISEKSEIFDDQFSVERPDGSNFTLKIRSTKLEDSAMYFCASSEGQDRAQETQYFGPGTRLLVL.

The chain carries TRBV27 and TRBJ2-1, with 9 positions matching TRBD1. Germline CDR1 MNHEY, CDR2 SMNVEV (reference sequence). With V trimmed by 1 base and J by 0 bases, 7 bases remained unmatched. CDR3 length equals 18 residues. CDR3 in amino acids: CASSLYPGQGSSYNEQFF. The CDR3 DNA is TGTGCCAGCAGTTTATACCCTGGACAGGGGAGCTCCTACAATGAGCAGTTCTTC.

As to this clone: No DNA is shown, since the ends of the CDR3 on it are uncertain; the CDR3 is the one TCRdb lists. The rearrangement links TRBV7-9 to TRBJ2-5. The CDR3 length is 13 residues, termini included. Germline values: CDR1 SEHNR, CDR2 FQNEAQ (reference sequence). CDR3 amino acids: CASILGTQETQYF.

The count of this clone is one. The CDR3 coding sequence is TGTGCCAGCAGTTTACAGGGGGTCTACAATGAGCAGTTCTTC. This gives the protein CASSLQGVYNEQFF. The chain has TRBV28 and TRBJ2-1; TRBD1 matches 7 bases. The germline V gene has CDR1 MDHEN and CDR2 SYDVKM. With 2 bases clipped from V and 3 bases from J, the junction kept 1 base outside the gene matches. The CDR3 loop spans 14 amino acids. The complete variable domain, with remaining parts taken from reference TRBV28 and TRBJ2-1, reads DVKVTQSSRYLVKRTGEKVFLECVQDMDHENMFWYRQDPGLGLRLIYFSYDVKMKEKGDIPEGYSVSREKKERFSLILESASTNQTSMYLCASSLQGVYNEQFFGPGTRLTVL.

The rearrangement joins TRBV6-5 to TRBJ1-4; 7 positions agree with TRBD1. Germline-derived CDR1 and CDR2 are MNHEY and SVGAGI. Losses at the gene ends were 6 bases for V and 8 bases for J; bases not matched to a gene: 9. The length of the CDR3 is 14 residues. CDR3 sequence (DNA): TGTGCCAGCAGACGACAGGGAGGGGGGGAAAAACTGTTTTTT. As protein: CASRRQGGGEKLFF.

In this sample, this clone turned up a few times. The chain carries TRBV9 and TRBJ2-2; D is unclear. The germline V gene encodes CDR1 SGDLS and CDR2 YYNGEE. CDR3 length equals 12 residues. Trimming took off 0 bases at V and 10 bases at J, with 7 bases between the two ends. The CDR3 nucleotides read TGTGCCAGCAGCGTAGACCAGGAGGAGCTGTTTTTT. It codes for CASSVDQEELFF.

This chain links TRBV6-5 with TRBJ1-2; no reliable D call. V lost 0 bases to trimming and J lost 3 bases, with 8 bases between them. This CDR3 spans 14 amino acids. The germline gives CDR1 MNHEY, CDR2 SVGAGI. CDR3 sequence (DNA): TGTGCCAGCAGTTACTCTGGGAGGGACTATGGCTACACCTTC. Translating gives CASSYSGRDYGYTF.